Below are 11 T cell receptor beta chains sequenced from a single sample in a study of breast tumors, draining lymph nodes, adjacent tissues. TCRdb processed the multiplex PCR reads anew with MiXCR; each CDR3 protein has one entry. The table lists approximately 14,000 distinct CDR3 sequences, around three fifths of them singletons, with 30% in the top ten. The material sequenced was tumor-adjacent breast tissue. These receptors were collected from a female donor with breast cancer. Some clones in this sample may be carry-over from other donors' samples.

This chain joins TRBV11-2 and TRBJ2-7; a possible D gene is TRBD1 (5 bases). The CDR3 sequence is 14 residues long. V gave up 2 bases and J gave up 2 bases, with 10 bases separating them. CDR1 SGHAT and CDR2 FQNNGV come from the germline V gene. The CDR3 DNA follows: TGTGCCAGCAGCTTACAGCTACAGGCCTACGAGCAGTACTTC. It yields the protein CASSLQLQAYEQYF.

This sequence joins TRBV20-1 and TRBJ2-5; 11 nucleotides line up with TRBD2. The length of the CDR3 is 16 residues. The germline CDR1 and CDR2 sequences are DFQATT and SNEGSKA (reference sequence). After removal of 0 bases from V and 4 bases from J, the junction contained 7 bases not matched to a gene. CDR3 DNA sequence: TGCAGTGCTAGAGACCTAGCGGGGGGTGTCTTAGAGACCCAGTACTTC. Its translation: CSARDLAGGVLETQYF.

The chain has TRBV6-1 and TRBJ2-3; 8 positions match TRBD1. This CDR3 has 15 residues. Looked up from germline, CDR1 is MNHNS and CDR2 is SASEGT. The V and J ends lost 7 bases and 7 bases, in that order; junction bases with no gene match: 13. In nucleotides, the CDR3 is TGTGCCAGCAATCTCTTCAGGGGGCCTGCGAATACGCAGTATTTT. Encoded protein: CASNLFRGPANTQYF.

This chain uses TRBV7-9 with TRBJ2-7; 8 nucleotides line up with TRBD2. Per the germline V gene, CDR1 is SEHNR and CDR2 is FQNEAQ (reference sequence). CDR3 length equals 15 residues. V trimming: 5 bases; J trimming: 2 bases; junction bases outside the gene matches: 8. This CDR3 reads CASSDTGTRAYEQYF. The CDR3 DNA reads TGTGCCAGCAGCGATACCGGGACTAGGGCCTACGAGCAGTACTTC.

This clonotype showed up just once. The chain carries TRBV20-1 and TRBJ2-7; D is perhaps TRBD1 (7 bases). CDR1 and CDR2 from the germline V gene are DFQATT and SNEGSKA (reference sequence). The CDR3 is 19 amino acids. Trimming shortened V by 2 bases and J by 3 bases, and 29 bases separated the two germline ends. The DNA for the CDR3 is TGCAGTGCTAGACAGTTAGAGGGTTGGCAGGGGGGCCGCGGCTACGAGCAGTACTTC. This gives the protein CSARQLEGWQGGRGYEQYF.

CDR3 coding DNA: TGTGCCAGCAGCCGTCGGGTAGCGGCTAACACAGATACGCAGTATTTT. This sequence encodes CASSRRVAANTDTQYF. The gene calls are TRBV6-5 and TRBJ2-3; tentative D call: TRBD2 (6 bases). CDR3 length: 16 residues. CDR1 and CDR2 from the germline V gene are MNHEY and SVGAGI. The V gene lost 6 bases and the J gene lost 2 bases, with 18 bases spanning the gap.

About this clonotype itself: One junction end disagrees with the germline gene, perhaps due to a read error. V is TRBV20-1 and J is TRBJ1-2, with D maybe TRBD1 (6 bases). Germline V gives CDR1 DFQATT, CDR2 SNEGSKA (reference sequence). The CDR3 is made up of 12 amino acids. The CDR3 loop reads CSASGGAEGYTF. The CDR3 coding sequence is TGCAGCGCTAGCGGGGGGGCGGAAGGCTACACCTTC.

This rearrangement joins TRBV10-3 to TRBJ2-5; 9 bases fit TRBD1. The trim removed 0 bases at V and 1 base at J, leaving 3 bases unmatched. CDR1 is ENHRY and CDR2 is SYGVKD in the germline V gene. The CDR3 covers 16 residues. The CDR3 spells CAISESLQGAQETQYF. The CDR3 nucleotides read TGTGCCATCAGTGAGTCGCTACAGGGGGCCCAAGAGACCCAGTACTTC.

This clonotype was seen ten or more times. The chain joins TRBV19 to TRBJ1-2; D may be TRBD1 (5 bases). This CDR3 is built from 14 residues. V was pared by 4 bases and J by 6 bases, with 15 bases between. CDR1 and CDR2 (germline): LNHDA, SQIVND (reference sequence). This chain's CDR3 is CASSTYQGSDGYTF. DNA for the CDR3: TGTGCCAGTAGTACTTATCAGGGTTCGGATGGCTACACCTTC. The full variable domain, in which reference TRBV19 and TRBJ1-2 provide the parts outside the CDR3, is DGGITQSPKYLFRKEGQNVTLSCEQNLNHDAMYWYRQDPGQGLRLIYYSQIVNDFQKGDIAEGYSVSREKKESFPLTVTSAQKNPTAFYLCASSTYQGSDGYTFGSGTRLTVV.

The chain links TRBV6-4 to TRBJ2-1; 7 bases align to TRBD2. V shed 8 bases and J 15 bases; nucleotides not matched to a gene: 19. Germline-derived CDR1 and CDR2 are MRHNA and SNTAGT. The CDR3 contains 14 residues. In nucleotides, the CDR3 is TGTGCCAGCCTAGTCTGGGGAGGGTATGATGTTCGGTTCTTC. Translating it yields CASLVWGGYDVRFF.

Ten or more counts support this clonotype. It may be a read error: a sequence one base away is much more abundant. The chain couples TRBV14 to TRBJ2-1, with a weak D call TRBD1 (5 bases). This CDR3 has 14 amino acids. Germline CDR1 and CDR2: SGHDN and FVKESK. CDR3 coding DNA: TGTGCCAGCAGCCAAGAAATTTACAGGAATGAGCAGTCCTTC. This encodes CASSQEIYRNEQSF.